The 17 T cell receptor beta chains below were found in one sample sequenced in a study of shared T cell receptors in the human thymus. Clones were sequenced by immunoSEQ multiplex PCR, and TCRdb holds only the in-frame ones, with some missing. The table has hundreds of thousands of clones, 85% to 90% seen once; the top ten hold 0.0095% to 0.011%. These same records also appear under a second study, on human thymus T cells.

Specimen: thymocytes. The source of these receptors is a boy in the first two years of life with a congenital heart defect.

V is TRBV15 and J is TRBJ2-2, with TRBD2 matching 7 bases. The CDR3 is made up of 14 amino acids. V gave up 6 bases and J gave up 2 bases; unmatched junction bases: 3. CDR1 LNHNV and CDR2 YYDKDF come from the germline V gene (reference sequence). The CDR3 protein is CATSKAGNTGELFF. CDR3 DNA sequence: TGTGCCACCAGTAAAGCGGGAAACACCGGGGAGCTGTTTTTT.

The chain is built from TRBV29-1 and TRBJ1-2; TRBD1 aligns across 9 bases. Germline V lookup: CDR1 SQVTM, CDR2 ANQGSEA. The ends lost 1 base at V and 6 bases at J; junction bases unmatched: 6. This CDR3 comprises 14 residues. As DNA, the CDR3 is TGCAGCGTTGAAGTTGCAGGACAGGGGCATGGCTACACCTTC. Translating it yields CSVEVAGQGHGYTF.

This chain uses TRBV11-2 with TRBJ2-7; TRBD2 agrees at 12 bases. The germline V gene has CDR1 SGHAT and CDR2 FQNNGV. J gave up 9 bases and V 0 bases, and 12 bases lay outside the gene matches. The CDR3 contains 17 residues. CDR3 nucleotides: TGTGCCAGCAGCTTAGAAGGGACTAGCGGGCGCTCAGCGTTGCAGTACTTC. Its protein product is CASSLEGTSGRSALQYF.

The chain is built from TRBV4-2 and TRBJ1-3; D gene ambiguous. This CDR3 has 19 amino acids. Trimming stripped 0 bases from V and 0 bases from J, with 18 bases between. In germline, CDR1 is LGHNA, CDR2 YNFKEQ. The CDR3 region is CASSQERSGPESSGNTIYF. CDR3 coding DNA: TGTGCCAGCAGCCAAGAGCGAAGCGGGCCGGAGAGCTCTGGAAACACCATATATTTT.

This clone occurred once. The rearrangement uses TRBV6-1 and TRBJ1-2; D is undetermined. The V and J ends lost 2 bases and 0 bases respectively, with 7 bases between them. CDR3 length equals 14 residues. Per the germline V gene, CDR1 is MNHNS and CDR2 is SASEGT. The CDR3 spells CASSETATNYGYTF. The CDR3 bases are TGTGCCAGCAGTGAAACCGCTACTAACTATGGCTACACCTTC.

The rearrangement joins TRBV19 to TRBJ2-3; 10 nucleotides line up with TRBD2. The germline V gene has CDR1 LNHDA and CDR2 SQIVND (reference sequence). The CDR3 covers 16 residues. After removal of 5 bases from V and 5 bases from J, the junction contained 10 bases not matched to a gene. CDR3 bases: TGTGCCAGTAGTTCCCCGAGCGGGAGGGCTGGAGATACGCAGTATTTT. Protein product: CASSSPSGRAGDTQYF.

The rearrangement links TRBV5-1 to TRBJ2-7; TRBD2 agrees at 10 bases. Germline trimming cut 4 bases from V and 0 bases from J; bases unmatched to any gene: 4. This CDR3 has 15 amino acids. Germline lookup yields CDR1 SGHRS and CDR2 YFSETQ. CDR3 protein: CASSDLAGGSYEQYF. CDR3 in DNA: TGCGCCAGCAGCGACTTAGCGGGAGGCTCCTACGAGCAGTACTTC.

The V and J genes are TRBV6-5 and TRBJ1-2; D call uncertain. CDR3 length: 14 residues. V lost 8 bases and J lost 4, with 17 bases in between. The germline V gene encodes CDR1 MNHEY and CDR2 SVGAGI. CDR3 amino acids: CASRGGRYFYGYTF. The CDR3, as DNA: TGTGCCAGCCGGGGAGGGCGCTACTTCTATGGCTACACCTTC.

The gene calls are TRBV7-9 and TRBJ2-1; 12 nucleotides agree with TRBD2. Per the germline V gene, CDR1 is SEHNR and CDR2 is FQNEAQ (reference sequence). V dropped 5 bases and J dropped 2; count of bases not matched to a gene: 13. This CDR3 is 19 amino acids long. CDR3 amino acids: CASSPGRLAGVSAYNEQFF. CDR3 DNA: TGTGCCAGCAGCCCAGGTCGACTAGCGGGAGTTAGCGCCTACAATGAGCAGTTCTTC.

This clone turned up a few times. The genes are TRBV10-1 and TRBJ2-1; 7 nucleotides line up with TRBD2. Germline V gene lookup returns CDR1 WNHNN and CDR2 SYGVQD (reference sequence). The trim removed 0 bases at V and 7 bases at J, leaving 12 bases unmatched. The CDR3 sequence is 17 residues long. This chain's CDR3 is CASSESWERDRSNEQFF. DNA for the CDR3: TGCGCCAGCAGTGAGTCGTGGGAGCGGGATCGGTCTAATGAGCAGTTCTTC.

This clone was observed a single time. The chain links TRBV5-4 to TRBJ2-6; D possibly corresponds to TRBD2 (6 bases). The CDR3 consists of 19 residues. Looked up from germline, CDR1 is SGHNT and CDR2 is YYREEE (reference sequence). The ends were cut back, 0 bases at V and 1 base at J, with 17 bases in the middle. The chain's CDR3 is CASSLESYRAGSGANVLTF. DNA for the CDR3: TGTGCCAGCAGCTTGGAAAGTTATCGTGCGGGATCTGGGGCCAACGTCCTGACTTTC.

The J gene is TRBJ2-5, the V gene TRBV7-2; 8 nucleotides align to TRBD2. The CDR3 contains 16 residues. V shed 3 bases, J shed 5 bases, and the junction held 11 bases outside the gene matches. Germline CDR1 and CDR2: SGHTA and FQGNSA. This chain's CDR3 is CASSFRLAWGGETQYF. CDR3 coding DNA: TGTGCCAGCAGCTTCCGACTAGCGTGGGGGGGGGAGACCCAGTACTTC.

The chain couples TRBV5-1 to TRBJ1-6, with 10 bases that match TRBD1. Germline trimming cut 0 bases from V and 10 bases from J; bases unmatched to any gene: 4. The germline gives CDR1 SGHRS, CDR2 YFSETQ. This CDR3 comprises 15 residues. CDR3 residues: CASSLGDRGGSPLHF. CDR3 bases: TGCGCCAGCAGCTTGGGGGACAGGGGTGGGTCACCCCTCCACTTT.

The chain employs TRBV5-5 and TRBJ2-5, with D perhaps TRBD1 (6 bases). V was shortened by 4 bases and J by 5 bases, with 21 bases between the two germline ends. This CDR3 has 16 amino acids. Germline CDR1 SGHKS, CDR2 YYEKEE (reference sequence). CDR3 protein: CASSTFTGFPRETQYF. As DNA, the CDR3 is TGTGCCAGCAGCACTTTTACAGGGTTCCCGAGGGAGACCCAGTACTTC. Together with reference TRBV5-5 and TRBJ2-5, the CDR3 gives the full variable domain: DAGVTQSPTHLIKTRGQQVTLRCSPISGHKSVSWYQQVLGQGPQFIFQYYEKEERGRGNFPDRFSARQFPNYSSELNVNALLLGDSALYLCASSTFTGFPRETQYFGPGTRLLVL.

The chain combines TRBV5-6 with TRBJ2-3, with D possibly TRBD1 on 5 matching bases. Between the trimmed V and J ends, which lost 0 bases and 2 bases, there was a span of 13 bases. Germline V CDR1 and CDR2: SGHDT, YYEEEE. The CDR3 covers 16 residues. The CDR3 sequence is CASSLAGQGYTDTQYF. Written as DNA, the CDR3 is TGTGCCAGCAGCTTGGCGGGCCAGGGTTACACAGATACGCAGTATTTT.

The gene calls are TRBV7-9 and TRBJ2-7; TRBD1 matches at 8 bases. Trimming cost V 3 bases and J 3 bases; bases outside gene matches: 7. The CDR3 consists of 15 residues. Germline V gene sequence: CDR1 SEHNR, CDR2 FQNEAQ (reference sequence). In DNA form, the CDR3 reads TGTGCCAGCAGCTTTGATACAGGGGGGCACTACGAGCAGTACTTC. Encoded protein: CASSFDTGGHYEQYF.

The chain employs TRBV5-6 and TRBJ2-3; no clear D gene. Germline V lookup: CDR1 SGHDT, CDR2 YYEEEE. V shed 1 base and J shed 1 base, with 4 bases lying between them. The CDR3 has 13 amino acids. The CDR3, as DNA: TGTGCCAGCAGCTTGCGGGGCACAGATACGCAGTATTTT. This codes for CASSLRGTDTQYF.